The next 24 T cell receptor beta chains were all read from a single sample in a study of CD8+ T cells in alopecia areata. Indicated treatment: oral pan-JAK inhibitor, 5-10 mg twice daily. RNA extraction was followed by reverse transcription into cDNA, which acted as the sequencing template. The table came from immunoSEQ multiplex PCR; TCRdb's copy has only in-frame clones and leaves some out. The sample includes about 200,000 clones, under 60% seen only once; the top ten take roughly 1.6%. The source material was CD4+ T cells sorted from blood, sampled at week 4, from a patient treated with tofacitinib. Receptors originate from a human donor with alopecia areata.

With regard to this clone: Other DNA variants within this sample encode the same CDR3. The chain couples TRBV18 to TRBJ1-1; D unresolved. CDR1 is KGHSH and CDR2 is LQKENI in the germline V gene. Between the trimmed V and J ends, which lost 3 bases and 1 base, there was a span of 6 bases. This CDR3 has 13 residues. CDR3 DNA sequence: TGTGCCAGCTCACCGGGTCCGAACACTGAAGCTTTCTTT. This encodes CASSPGPNTEAFF.

This clone was detected only a few times. The same CDR3 also results from other DNA sequences found in this sample. The chain combines TRBV30 with TRBJ1-6; no reliable D call. Trimming removed 5 bases from V and 10 bases from J, with 9 bases in between. The germline CDR1 and CDR2 sequences are GTSNPN and SVGIG (reference sequence). There are 11 residues in the CDR3. The CDR3 DNA is TGTGCCTGGTCTGCGAACTCACCCCTCCACTTT. This codes for CAWSANSPLHF.

This clone turned up a few times. The J gene is TRBJ2-1, the V gene TRBV11-2, with D perhaps matching TRBD2 (6 bases). The CDR3 spans 13 residues. V was trimmed by 4 bases and J by 5 bases, leaving 9 bases between them. Germline V gene lookup returns CDR1 SGHAT and CDR2 FQNNGV. The CDR3 loop reads CASSWGLDNEQFF. The CDR3 DNA is TGTGCCAGCAGCTGGGGACTGGACAATGAGCAGTTCTTC.

The chain is built from TRBV10-3 and TRBJ2-7; 8 positions match TRBD1. From germline, CDR1 is ENHRY and CDR2 SYGVKD. V lost 10 bases, J lost 3 bases, and 8 bases stayed unmatched. This CDR3 comprises 13 residues. Here the CDR3 DNA reads TGTGCCAATCTTCCGGGACAGGTCTACGAGCAGTACTTC. This codes for CANLPGQVYEQYF.

This chain joins TRBV4-3 and TRBJ1-6, with unresolved D. This CDR3 is built from 13 residues. V was pared by 0 bases and J by 10 bases, with 7 bases between. Germline V lookup: CDR1 LGHNA, CDR2 YSLEER. CDR3 sequence (DNA): TGCGCCAGCAGCCAAGAGCGGAGATCACCCCTCCACTTT. Protein: CASSQERRSPLHF.

This clone was counted a few times. CDR3 nucleotide sequence: TGCAGCGTTCGACGGTCGGGTGGCTACACCTTC. Translated, it gives CSVRRSGGYTF. This chain connects TRBV29-1 to TRBJ1-2, with no clear D. The CDR3 length is 11 residues. Germline V lookup: CDR1 SQVTM, CDR2 ANQGSEA. Between the trimmed V and J ends, which lost 5 bases and 7 bases, there was a span of 11 bases.

This chain links TRBV5-6 with TRBJ2-5; D not resolved. Germline CDR1 SGHDT, CDR2 YYEEEE. The CDR3 is 13 residues long. Trimming cost V 2 bases and J 1 base, with 6 bases left between them. This chain's CDR3 is CASSFRTQETQYF. The CDR3 nucleotides are TGTGCCAGCAGCTTCAGGACCCAAGAGACCCAGTACTTC.

The CDR3 loop reads CSSRVSDAEAFF. In DNA form, the CDR3 reads TGCAGCTCCCGGGTGTCGGACGCTGAAGCTTTCTTT. This sequence joins TRBV29-1 and TRBJ1-1; the D is unclear. Germline V gene lookup returns CDR1 SQVTM and CDR2 ANQGSEA. The CDR3 runs 12 residues. V was pared by 8 bases and J by 6 bases, with 16 bases between.

The J gene is TRBJ2-5, the V gene TRBV6-5; 9 bases line up with TRBD1. Germline CDR1 is MNHEY and CDR2 is SVGAGI. V lost 8 bases, J lost 5 bases, and 9 bases stayed unmatched. The CDR3 runs to 14 residues. CDR3 loop: CASAGTGFGETQYF. The CDR3 DNA reads as TGTGCCAGCGCTGGGACAGGGTTCGGGGAGACCCAGTACTTC.

The chain is built from TRBV30 and TRBJ1-1; D may be TRBD1 (5 bases). Trimming cost V 0 bases and J 4 bases, with 18 bases left between them. Germline loops: CDR1 GTSNPN, CDR2 SVGIG (reference sequence). The CDR3 has 16 residues. CDR3 coding DNA: TGTGCCTGGAGTGTAACGTTAGGTCAGGGTCGCACTGAAGCTTTCTTT. Translated, it gives CAWSVTLGQGRTEAFF.

The sample holds a few counts of this clone. The chain couples TRBV4-3 to TRBJ2-1; no definite D call. V shed 0 bases and J shed 5 bases, with 8 bases lying between them. The CDR3 length is 14 residues. CDR1 is LGHNA and CDR2 is YSLEER in the germline V gene. CDR3 DNA: TGCGCCAGCAGCCAAGAACCGACAAACAATGAGCAGTTCTTC. The encoded protein is CASSQEPTNNEQFF.

As to this clone: This CDR3 is also generated by other DNA sequences in the sample. This sequence joins TRBV29-1 and TRBJ2-1; D may be TRBD1 (6 bases). Germline values: CDR1 SQVTM, CDR2 ANQGSEA. The CDR3 runs to 12 residues. V was pared by 6 bases and J by 1 base, with 7 bases between. CDR3 DNA sequence: TGCAGCGTGGACAGTTCCTACAATGAGCAGTTCTTC. Residues: CSVDSSYNEQFF.

This chain connects TRBV7-7 to TRBJ2-5; D may match TRBD1 or TRBD2 (6 bases each). Looked up from germline, CDR1 is SSHAT and CDR2 is FNYEAQ (reference sequence). Trimming took off 1 base at V and 2 bases at J, with 11 bases between the two ends. The CDR3 covers 15 residues. CDR3 amino acids: CASSLVWGAQETQYF. CDR3 DNA: TGTGCCAGCAGCTTAGTTTGGGGGGCACAAGAGACCCAGTACTTC.

The chain joins TRBV2 to TRBJ1-1; 7 bases align to TRBD1. The CDR3 runs to 14 residues. With V trimmed by 6 bases and J by 2 bases, 6 bases remained unmatched. Germline lookup yields CDR1 SNHLY and CDR2 FYNNEI. CDR3 nucleotide sequence: TGTGCCAGCAGAGACAGGGAGGGCAACACTGAAGCTTTCTTT. Its protein product is CASRDREGNTEAFF.

The chain links TRBV11-2 to TRBJ2-2; 8 nucleotides align to TRBD2. CDR3 length: 17 amino acids. V trimming: 5 bases; J trimming: 2 bases; junction bases outside the gene matches: 10. The germline V gene encodes CDR1 SGHAT and CDR2 FQNNGV. CDR3 in DNA: TGTGCCAGCAGCCCGGGGGGGTTGTTCCTAAACACCGGGGAGCTGTTTTTT. It codes for CASSPGGLFLNTGELFF.

This clone has just a few counts. This chain joins TRBV5-6 and TRBJ2-7; 8 bases fit TRBD1. This CDR3 has 13 amino acids. Germline V gives CDR1 SGHDT, CDR2 YYEEEE. The ends lost 4 bases at V and 11 bases at J; junction bases unmatched: 11. The CDR3 nucleotides read TGTGCCAGCAGCAACATACCGACAGGGGTAGAGTACTTC. It specifies CASSNIPTGVEYF.

This clone was seen only a few times. V and J are TRBV11-2 and TRBJ2-3; unclear D gene. There are 13 residues in the CDR3. Germline CDR1 and CDR2: SGHAT and FQNNGV. V lost 0 bases and J lost 5, with 6 bases in between. The CDR3, as DNA: TGTGCCAGCAGCTTAGATCACGGAGATACGCAGTATTTT. Its translation is CASSLDHGDTQYF.

The CDR3 DNA reads TGTGCCAGCCGATTAGGGGGGGGCGCGGCCCTCCAAGAGACCCAGTACTTC. Protein sequence: CASRLGGGAALQETQYF. The V gene is TRBV2, the J gene TRBJ2-5; D is possibly TRBD2 (7 bases). Germline V gene data show CDR1 as SNHLY and CDR2 as FYNNEI. The germline V and J ends were trimmed by 8 bases and 1 base, with 23 bases remaining between them. The CDR3 runs to 17 residues.

The J gene is TRBJ1-2, the V gene TRBV2; the D gene is possibly TRBD1 (6 bases). Trimming took off 4 bases at V and 10 bases at J, with 22 bases between the two ends. Germline values: CDR1 SNHLY, CDR2 FYNNEI. The CDR3 spans 15 residues. As DNA, the CDR3 is TGTGCCAGCAGTGGAAATCTCAGGGGCGCGCATGACTACACCTTC. Translated: CASSGNLRGAHDYTF.

This clone was counted only a few times. The chain couples TRBV20-1 to TRBJ2-5, with unresolved D. The germline V gene encodes CDR1 DFQATT and CDR2 SNEGSKA (reference sequence). The CDR3 contains 10 residues. The germline V and J ends were trimmed by 3 bases and 5 bases, with 4 bases remaining between them. The CDR3 here is CSASAETQYF. CDR3 nucleotide sequence: TGCAGTGCTAGTGCGGAGACCCAGTACTTC.

This clone has only a few counts. The chain uses TRBV11-2 and TRBJ2-5; D may be TRBD2 (7 bases). The V gene lost 3 bases and the J gene lost 1 base, with 12 bases spanning the gap. Germline CDR1 reads SGHAT; CDR2 reads FQNNGV. This CDR3 spans 15 amino acids. The CDR3 coding sequence is TGTGCCAGCAGCTTCCAACGGGGGGCCCAAGAGACCCAGTACTTC. This codes for CASSFQRGAQETQYF.

This chain connects TRBV4-3 to TRBJ2-6; D unresolved. V lost 4 bases to trimming and J lost 0 bases, with 7 bases between them. Germline CDR1 and CDR2: LGHNA and YSLEER. The CDR3 has 15 amino acids. This CDR3 reads CASSPSVSGANVLTF. CDR3 DNA: TGCGCCAGCAGCCCCTCAGTCTCTGGGGCCAACGTCCTGACTTTC.

The V gene is TRBV5-6, the J gene TRBJ1-2; D is uncertain. The CDR3 has 13 residues. The germline V and J ends were trimmed by 5 bases and 8 bases, with 16 bases remaining between them. Germline CDR1 SGHDT, CDR2 YYEEEE. DNA for the CDR3: TGTGCCAGCAGTTTCGACGGCCTGAGCGGCTACACCTTC. It translates to CASSFDGLSGYTF.

The rearrangement uses TRBV6-6 and TRBJ1-6; 8 bases align to TRBD1. Germline CDR1 is MNHNY and CDR2 is SVGAGI (reference sequence). The CDR3 runs to 14 residues. V was clipped by 5 bases and J by 10 bases; unmatched bases: 7. The CDR3 DNA reads TGTGCCAGCAGTACGCGGACAGGGCGGTCACCCCTCCACTTT. Its protein product is CASSTRTGRSPLHF.